This record covers a single TCR beta chain. The V segment lost 6 bases and the J segment 6 bases; nucleotides outside the gene matches: 7. This CDR3 has 15 residues. Germline V gene lookup returns CDR1 SGHRS and CDR2 YFSETQ. These data are taken from a study of blood T cell repertoires in COVID-19. On the study more broadly: Donors in the United States, Italy and Spain gave samples during acute or convalescent COVID-19. Nucleic acid was either cDNA or gDNA, and it came from T cells, B-cell-depleted T cells, or PBMCs.

Source study methods: Amplification with reference gene primers provided the estimates of nucleated cell counts. Sequencing used immunoSEQ multiplex PCR; TCRdb keeps in-frame clones, though not all of them. The DNA was the basis for D and trimming; V, J and clone size are from that table. Counted here are 250,000 to 300,000 clones, 85% occurring once; the ten biggest clones make up 5.1%. This TCR derives from a man over 45 with active or convalescent COVID-19. The sequencing sample was made of peripheral blood. The chain combines TRBV5-1 with TRBJ2-2, with 11 nucleotides matching TRBD2. This chain's CDR3 is CASTQTSGNAGELFF. CDR3 DNA sequence: TGCGCCAGCACCCAGACTAGCGGGAATGCCGGGGAGCTGTTTTTT.